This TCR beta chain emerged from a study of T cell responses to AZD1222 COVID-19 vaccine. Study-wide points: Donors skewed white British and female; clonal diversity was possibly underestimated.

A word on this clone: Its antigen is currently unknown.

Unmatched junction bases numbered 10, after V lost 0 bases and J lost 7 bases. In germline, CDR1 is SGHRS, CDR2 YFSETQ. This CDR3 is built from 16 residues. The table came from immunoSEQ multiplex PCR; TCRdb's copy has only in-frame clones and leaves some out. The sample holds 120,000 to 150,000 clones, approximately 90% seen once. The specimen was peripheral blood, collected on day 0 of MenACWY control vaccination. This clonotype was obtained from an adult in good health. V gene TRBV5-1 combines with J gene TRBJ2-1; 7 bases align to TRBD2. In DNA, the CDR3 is TGCGCCAGCAGCTTGGCAACGGGAGGTTCTGGGAATGAGCAGTTCTTC. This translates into CASSLATGGSGNEQFF. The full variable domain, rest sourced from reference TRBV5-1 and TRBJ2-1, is KAGVTQTPRYLIKTRGQQVTLSCSPISGHRSVSWYQQTPGQGLQFLFEYFSETQRNKGNFPGRFSGRQFSNSRSEMNVSTLELGDSALYLCASSLATGGSGNEQFFGPGTRLTVL.